This TCR beta chain appears in the sequencing data of a study of somatic reversion in DOCK8 deficiency (dated by TCRdb to the early 2020s). With respect to the entire study: In the study, T cell receptor beta repertoires were compared across three groups: DOCK8-deficient patients, DOCK8-revertant patients and healthy volunteers. The ways in which somatic reversion of pathogenic DOCK8 variants alters lymphocyte differentiation and function in DOCK8 deficiency were investigated. DOCK8-deficient patients in the study had been reported previously.

The healthy control blood was obtained from volunteer donors, who were supplied by blood services in Australia and France. Genomic DNA for TCR repertoire analysis was isolated either from whole blood samples or from PBMCs. As regards this clonotype: What antigen it recognizes has not been identified. No quality values exist for individual bases; no much larger clone is one base distant.

Based on the germline V gene (reference sequence), the CDR1 and CDR2 sequences are DFQATT and SNEGSKA. V drops 4 bases and J drops 3 bases, leaving 6 bases in between. The CDR3 covers 11 residues, taking in both the cysteine and the phenylalanine. Of all the DNA, just the CDR3 is kept, 33 bases in frame from base 1. Libraries came from multiplex PCR. TRB libraries were made by one-step amplicon PCR using EuroClonality-NGS primers on approximately 97 ng genomic DNA. TRB amplicons were sequenced on Illumina MiSeq instruments with 2 x 250 bp version 2 chemistry. Concerning the study's data processing: IMGT/HighV-QUEST was used for primary TRB sequence analysis and V(D)J annotation. Repertoire diversity and composition were evaluated with VDJtools after nonfunctional clones were removed and downsampling was applied for comparisons between samples. TCRdb reanalyzed the raw reads on its own, using fastp at Q25 for trimming and MiXCR for clone calling, and kept in-frame beta chains. Rows merge per CDR3 protein into single entries with the most common DNA and genes. These V and J calls derive from TCRdb rather than the authors' analysis. Within this sample are more than 2,000 distinct CDR3 sequences, with roughly 26% of them counted one time only. The ten largest clones capture more than 9% of the sample.

Here is what the overall study found, with its caveats: The methods did not specify, sample by sample, whether the source material for each sample was whole blood or PBMCs.

The V gene is TRBV20-1 and the J gene is TRBJ1-2; matching of 5 bases hints at TRBD1 as the D gene. The sample taken for sequencing was peripheral blood. The TCR originated in a human donor in good health. The CDR3 sequence is CSAIGDYGYTF. The bases are TGCAGTGCTATAGGGGACTATGGCTACACCTTC.